One and the same sample provided the 27 T cell receptor beta chains below, sequenced in a study of beta chain features in type 1 diabetes. Study observations and caveats: Within each of all four CD4+ subsets, Type 1 diabetes patients had TCRB CDR3s that were moderately but significantly shorter.

No antigen is known for these receptors. The authors reverse transcribed all of the isolated RNA, so sequencing captured expressed TCRB transcripts. Profiling relied on immunoSEQ multiplex PCR, and the TCRdb table lists in-frame clones only, not all of them. The sample lists around 690,000 clones; roughly an eighth were seen once. Sample: naive CD4+ T cells from blood. The origin of the receptors is a man aged 25 to 40 with type 1 diabetes.

This clone has only a few counts. This chain uses TRBV10-3 with TRBJ1-2; D gene uncertain. From germline, CDR1 is ENHRY and CDR2 SYGVKD. This CDR3 spans 13 amino acids. The ends were cut back, 0 bases at V and 2 bases at J, with 4 bases in the middle. The CDR3, as DNA: TGTGCCATCAGTGAGTCATTCAACTATGGCTACACCTTC. Amino acids: CAISESFNYGYTF.

This clone was detected only a few times. The rearrangement links TRBV6-5 to TRBJ2-7; 12 bases line up with TRBD1. Germline loops: CDR1 MNHEY, CDR2 SVGAGI. The CDR3 extends over 15 amino acids. V lost 2 bases to trimming and J lost 2 bases; unmatched junction nucleotides: 1. CDR3 residues: CASSYGTGGPYEQYF. DNA of the CDR3: TGTGCCAGCAGTTACGGGACAGGGGGCCCCTACGAGCAGTACTTC.

This clone has a handful of counts. This chain links TRBV30 with TRBJ2-7, with 7 bases fitting TRBD1. The CDR3 covers 13 residues. From germline, CDR1 is GTSNPN and CDR2 SVGIG (reference sequence). V trimming: 3 bases; J trimming: 3 bases; junction bases outside the gene matches: 5. CDR3 DNA sequence: TGTGCCTGGAGGGCGACAGGGAACTACGAGCAGTACTTC. This codes for CAWRATGNYEQYF.

This clone was seen a few times. This chain joins TRBV9 and TRBJ1-1; tentatively, D is TRBD1 (6 bases). V gave up 3 bases and J gave up 0 bases, with 15 bases separating them. Looked up from germline, CDR1 is SGDLS and CDR2 is YYNGEE. The CDR3 has 16 amino acids. In nucleotides, the CDR3 is TGTGCCAGCAGCGAGCCGCGGGGGGGCTTGAACACTGAAGCTTTCTTT. Its translation is CASSEPRGGLNTEAFF. Together with reference TRBV9 and TRBJ1-1, the CDR3 gives the full variable domain: DSGVTQTPKHLITATGQRVTLRCSPRSGDLSVYWYQQSLDQGLQFLIQYYNGEERAKGNILERFSAQQFPDLHSELNLSSLELGDSALYFCASSEPRGGLNTEAFFGQGTRLTVV.

The chain combines TRBV18 with TRBJ1-4, with TRBD1 identical over 8 bases. V was pared by 4 bases and J by 5 bases, with 3 bases of the junction left unmatched. CDR3 size: 14 residues. From germline, CDR1 is KGHSH and CDR2 LQKENI. The CDR3 protein is CASSLRTGNEKLFF. CDR3 in DNA: TGTGCCAGCTCACTCCGGACAGGGAATGAAAAACTGTTTTTT.

V and J are TRBV5-6 and TRBJ2-2, with D maybe TRBD2 (5 bases). The CDR3 runs to 16 residues. Germline V gene lookup returns CDR1 SGHDT and CDR2 YYEEEE. Deletions cut 0 bases from V and 0 bases from J, with 9 bases between. For the CDR3, the DNA is TGTGCCAGCAGCTTGGCGGGGAATACGAACACCGGGGAGCTGTTTTTT. Protein sequence: CASSLAGNTNTGELFF.

This clone turned up a few times. The chain uses TRBV28 and TRBJ1-3, with 11 bases that match TRBD1. This CDR3 region has 15 residues. Per germline, CDR1 MDHEN and CDR2 SYDVKM. Losses at the gene ends were 4 bases for V and 8 bases for J; bases not matched to a gene: 7. The CDR3 loop is CASSSWTGGRDTIYF. CDR3 coding DNA: TGTGCCAGCAGTTCGTGGACAGGGGGCCGGGACACCATATATTTT.

This clone was observed a handful of times. The chain has TRBV10-3 and TRBJ2-7; 7 bases agree with TRBD1. The CDR3 is made up of 14 amino acids. V shed 8 bases and J 0 bases; nucleotides not matched to a gene: 7. Germline V gene data show CDR1 as ENHRY and CDR2 as SYGVKD. As DNA, the CDR3 is TGTGCCATCTCCTGGGACAGAGTCTCCTACGAGCAGTACTTC. Translating it yields CAISWDRVSYEQYF.

V gene TRBV19 combines with J gene TRBJ2-1, with D possibly being TRBD2 (5 bases). V lost 8 bases to trimming and J lost 4 bases, with 12 bases between them. Germline V gives CDR1 LNHDA, CDR2 SQIVND (reference sequence). CDR3 length equals 13 residues. The CDR3 here is CASGGSAYNEQFF. In DNA, the CDR3 is TGTGCCAGTGGCGGGTCCGCTTACAATGAGCAGTTCTTC. Full variable domain (missing parts from reference TRBV19 and TRBJ2-1): DGGITQSPKYLFRKEGQNVTLSCEQNLNHDAMYWYRQDPGQGLRLIYYSQIVNDFQKGDIAEGYSVSREKKESFPLTVTSAQKNPTAFYLCASGGSAYNEQFFGPGTRLTVL.

The gene calls are TRBV5-4 and TRBJ1-6, with unresolved D. V gave up 0 bases and J gave up 7 bases, with 8 bases separating them. The CDR3 runs 14 residues. The germline gives CDR1 SGHNT, CDR2 YYREEE (reference sequence). The CDR3 sequence: CASSLDFGNSPLHF. In DNA, the CDR3 is TGTGCCAGCAGCTTGGATTTTGGGAATTCACCCCTCCACTTT.

This clone was observed a few times. CDR3 sequence: CASSRTGSPEETQYF. In nucleotides, the CDR3 is TGTGCCAGCAGCCGGACAGGGTCCCCGGAGGAGACCCAGTACTTC. This chain uses TRBV7-7 with TRBJ2-5; 8 nucleotides match TRBD1. This CDR3 spans 15 amino acids. V shed 5 bases and J 5 bases; nucleotides not matched to a gene: 10. CDR1 and CDR2 from the germline V gene are SSHAT and FNYEAQ (reference sequence).

The J gene is TRBJ1-6, the V gene TRBV9; D not certain. Trimming shortened V by 0 bases and J by 9 bases, and 19 bases separated the two germline ends. In germline, CDR1 is SGDLS, CDR2 YYNGEE. This CDR3 comprises 17 residues. In DNA, the CDR3 is TGTGCCAGCAGCGTAGCCATGCGGGCAGCCTATGGTTCACCCCTCCACTTT. This sequence encodes CASSVAMRAAYGSPLHF.

The V and J genes are TRBV29-1 and TRBJ2-7, with 8 bases identical to TRBD1. V lost 4 bases and J lost 0; bases outside the gene matches: 5. Germline values: CDR1 SQVTM, CDR2 ANQGSEA. The CDR3 covers 14 residues. CDR3 DNA sequence: TGCAGCGTTGGGACAGGGTTCAGCTCCTACGAGCAGTACTTC. Encoded protein: CSVGTGFSSYEQYF.

The rearrangement links TRBV15 to TRBJ2-1; 11 bases fit TRBD2. Per germline, CDR1 LNHNV and CDR2 YYDKDF (reference sequence). Trimming cost V 3 bases and J 0 bases; bases outside gene matches: 13. The CDR3 is made up of 20 amino acids. The CDR3 is CATSSQRTSGGPYSYNEQFF. The CDR3, as DNA: TGTGCCACCAGCAGCCAGAGAACTAGCGGGGGCCCCTACTCCTACAATGAGCAGTTCTTC.

This chain connects TRBV28 to TRBJ1-4; D gene unclear. The germline V gene encodes CDR1 MDHEN and CDR2 SYDVKM. The CDR3 has 14 amino acids. Trimming removed 6 bases at V and 1 base at J, with 9 bases between. The CDR3 protein is CASRMSGTNEKLFF. CDR3 DNA: TGTGCCAGCAGAATGTCTGGAACTAATGAAAAACTGTTTTTT. The full variable domain, rest sourced from reference TRBV28 and TRBJ1-4, is DVKVTQSSRYLVKRTGEKVFLECVQDMDHENMFWYRQDPGLGLRLIYFSYDVKMKEKGDIPEGYSVSREKKERFSLILESASTNQTSMYLCASRMSGTNEKLFFGSGTQLSVL.

In this sample, this clone turned up a few times. The gene calls are TRBV4-3 and TRBJ1-4; TRBD1 matches at 9 bases. This CDR3 region has 15 residues. CDR1 is LGHNA, CDR2 YSLEER, per germline. The V gene end was trimmed by 4 bases and the J gene end by 4 bases; junction bases not matched to a gene: 4. CDR3 sequence (DNA): TGCGCCAGCAGCCGGGGGACAGGGAATAATGAAAAACTGTTTTTT. Protein sequence: CASSRGTGNNEKLFF.

This clone has more than one count but fewer than ten. The chain uses TRBV5-1 and TRBJ2-2, with 11 bases aligning to TRBD2. CDR3 length equals 17 residues. Germline V gene lookup returns CDR1 SGHRS and CDR2 YFSETQ. Trimming took 3 bases from V and 7 from J; bases not matched to a gene: 11. The CDR3, as DNA: TGCGCCAGCAGCTCCCAGACTAGCGGGAAGTATATCGGGGAGCTGTTTTTT. Its translation is CASSSQTSGKYIGELFF. Complete variable domain (other parts from reference TRBV5-1 and TRBJ2-2): KAGVTQTPRYLIKTRGQQVTLSCSPISGHRSVSWYQQTPGQGLQFLFEYFSETQRNKGNFPGRFSGRQFSNSRSEMNVSTLELGDSALYLCASSSQTSGKYIGELFFGEGSRLTVL.

This clone has more than one count but fewer than ten. The rearrangement uses TRBV10-3 and TRBJ2-7; 10 bases match TRBD2. This CDR3 has 13 residues. The V gene's germline CDR1 is ENHRY and CDR2 SYGVKD. The junction had 5 bases not matched to a gene; V was cut back by 10 bases and J by 2 bases. For the CDR3, the DNA is TGTGCCACCCGAGCGGGGGGGCCCTACGAGCAGTACTTC. It is translated as CATRAGGPYEQYF.

This clone has only a few counts. The J gene is TRBJ2-5, the V gene TRBV28, with TRBD1 matching 7 bases. From germline, CDR1 is MDHEN and CDR2 SYDVKM. Trimming at V came to 6 bases and at J to 7 bases, leaving 14 bases not matched to a gene. The CDR3 covers 15 residues. The DNA of the CDR3 is TGTGCCAGCAGACGAACCAGACAGGGAGAGGGGACCCAGTACTTC. This sequence encodes CASRRTRQGEGTQYF.

This chain uses TRBV18 with TRBJ1-4; D is possibly TRBD1 (5 bases). The germline V gene encodes CDR1 KGHSH and CDR2 LQKENI. V dropped 3 bases and J dropped 8 bases, with 16 bases sitting between them. The CDR3 runs to 15 residues. CDR3 coding DNA: TGTGCCAGCTCACCCCCTGAAGGGGCAGGAGAAAAACTGTTTTTT. This gives the protein CASSPPEGAGEKLFF.

This clone was seen only a few times. This CDR3 reads CASSLQGASTDTQYF. For the CDR3, the DNA is TGTGCCAGCTCCCTTCAGGGGGCTAGCACAGATACGCAGTATTTT. The V call is TRBV18, the J call TRBJ2-3; 8 nucleotides align to TRBD1. The trim removed 6 bases at V and 0 bases at J, leaving 5 bases unmatched. This CDR3 spans 15 amino acids. Germline CDR1 is KGHSH and CDR2 is LQKENI.

CDR3 nucleotide sequence: TGTGCCAGCAGTGAAGCTACCCAATCTGGAAACACCATATATTTT. Translating gives CASSEATQSGNTIYF. V is TRBV2 and J is TRBJ1-3; D not certain. The CDR3 spans 15 residues. CDR1 and CDR2 from the germline V gene are SNHLY and FYNNEI. The V gene lost 0 bases and the J gene lost 1 base, with 7 bases spanning the gap.

CDR3 sequence: CASSQGERLNNSPLHF. The CDR3 DNA is TGCGCCAGCAGCCAAGGGGAGAGATTGAATAATTCACCCCTCCACTTT. The V and J genes are TRBV4-3 and TRBJ1-6; D remains unclear. The CDR3 is 16 residues long. Trimming cost V 1 base and J 5 bases, with 12 bases left between them. Germline values: CDR1 LGHNA, CDR2 YSLEER.

This clone was counted a few times. This chain connects TRBV9 to TRBJ1-6, with D possibly being TRBD1 (6 bases). Germline V gene data show CDR1 as SGDLS and CDR2 as YYNGEE. Deletions cut 4 bases from V and 3 bases from J, with 14 bases between. The CDR3 length is 16 residues. CDR3: CASSLRGGLYNSPLHF. CDR3 coding DNA: TGTGCCAGCAGCTTACGAGGGGGTCTCTATAATTCACCCCTCCACTTT.

This clone occurred a few times. This chain connects TRBV7-6 to TRBJ2-5; 8 bases agree with TRBD2. CDR3 length equals 13 residues. V was clipped by 3 bases and J by 3 bases; unmatched bases: 0. Germline-derived CDR1 and CDR2 are SGHVS and FNYEAQ. The CDR3 sequence: CASSFSGEETQYF. As DNA, the CDR3 is TGTGCCAGCAGCTTTAGCGGGGAAGAGACCCAGTACTTC.

The gene calls are TRBV5-5 and TRBJ2-5, with D uncertain. Trimming took off 3 bases at V and 5 bases at J, with 5 bases between the two ends. The CDR3 totals 11 residues. Germline CDR1 is SGHKS and CDR2 is YYEKEE (reference sequence). In nucleotides, the CDR3 is TGTGCCAGCAGCTCACGGGAGACCCAGTACTTC. Protein sequence: CASSSRETQYF.

This sequence joins TRBV5-8 and TRBJ2-5; no reliable D call. In germline, CDR1 is SGHTS, CDR2 YDEGEE. Trimming stripped 6 bases from V and 9 bases from J, with 12 bases between. CDR3 length: 11 residues. The CDR3 loop is CASTAQVSQYF. Written as DNA, the CDR3 is TGTGCCAGCACGGCACAAGTGTCCCAGTACTTC.